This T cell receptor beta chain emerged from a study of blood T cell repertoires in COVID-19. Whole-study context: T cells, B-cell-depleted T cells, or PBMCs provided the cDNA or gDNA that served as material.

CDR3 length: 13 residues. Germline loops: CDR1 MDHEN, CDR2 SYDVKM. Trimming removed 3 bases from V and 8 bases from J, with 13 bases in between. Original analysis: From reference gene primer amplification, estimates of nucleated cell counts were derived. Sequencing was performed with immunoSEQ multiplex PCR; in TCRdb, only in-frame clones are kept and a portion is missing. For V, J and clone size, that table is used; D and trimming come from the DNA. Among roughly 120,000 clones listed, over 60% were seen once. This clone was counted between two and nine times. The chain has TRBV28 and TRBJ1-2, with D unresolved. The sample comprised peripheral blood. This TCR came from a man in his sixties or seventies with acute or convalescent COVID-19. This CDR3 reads CASSLWGREGYTF. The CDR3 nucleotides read TGTGCCAGCAGTTTGTGGGGTCGGGAAGGCTACACCTTC.